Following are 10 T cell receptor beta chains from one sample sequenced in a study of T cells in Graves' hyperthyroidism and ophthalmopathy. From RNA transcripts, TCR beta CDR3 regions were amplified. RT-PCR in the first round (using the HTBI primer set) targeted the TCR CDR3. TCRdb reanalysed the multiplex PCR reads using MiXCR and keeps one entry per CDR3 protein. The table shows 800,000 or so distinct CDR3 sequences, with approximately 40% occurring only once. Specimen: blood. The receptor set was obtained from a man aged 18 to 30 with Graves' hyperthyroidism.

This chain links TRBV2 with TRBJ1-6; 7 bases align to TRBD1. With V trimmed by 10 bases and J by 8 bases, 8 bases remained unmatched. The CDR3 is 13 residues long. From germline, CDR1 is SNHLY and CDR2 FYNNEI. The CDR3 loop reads CAKRPGQDSPLHF. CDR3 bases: TGTGCCAAGCGACCTGGACAGGATTCACCCCTCCACTTT.

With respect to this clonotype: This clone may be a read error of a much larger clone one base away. The CDR3 spells CASSRDRQNTEASF. CDR3 in DNA: TGTGCCAGCAGCAGGGACAGACAGAACACTGAAGCTTCCTTT. This sequence joins TRBV7-2 and TRBJ1-1; 7 bases align to TRBD1. This CDR3 comprises 14 residues. CDR1 is SGHTA and CDR2 is FQGNSA in the germline V gene. Filled out from reference TRBV7-2 and TRBJ1-1, the complete variable domain reads GAGVSQSPSNKVTEKGKDVELRCDPISGHTALYWYRQSLGQGLEFLIYFQGNSAPDKSGLPSDRFSAERTGGSVSTLTIQRTQQEDSAVYLCASSRDRQNTEASFGQGTRLTVV.

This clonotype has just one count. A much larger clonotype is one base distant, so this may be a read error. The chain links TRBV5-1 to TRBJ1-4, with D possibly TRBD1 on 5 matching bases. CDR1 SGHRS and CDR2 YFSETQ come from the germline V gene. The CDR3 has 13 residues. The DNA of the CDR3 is TGCGCCAGCACCTGGACGGGGACTGAAACACTGTTTTTT. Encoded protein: CASTWTGTETLFF.

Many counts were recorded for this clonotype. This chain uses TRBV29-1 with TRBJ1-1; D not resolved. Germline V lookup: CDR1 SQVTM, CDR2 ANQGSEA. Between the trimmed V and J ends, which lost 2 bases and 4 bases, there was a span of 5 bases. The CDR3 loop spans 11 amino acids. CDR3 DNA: TGCAGCGTTGAAAGTACCACTGAAGCTTTCTTT. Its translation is CSVESTTEAFF.

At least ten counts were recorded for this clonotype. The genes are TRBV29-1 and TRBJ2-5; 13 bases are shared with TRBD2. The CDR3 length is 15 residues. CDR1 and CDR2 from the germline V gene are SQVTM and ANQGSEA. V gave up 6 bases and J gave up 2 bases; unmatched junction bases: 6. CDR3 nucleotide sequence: TGCAGCGTCGGGACTAGCGGGGCTAAACAAGAGACCCAGTACTTC. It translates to CSVGTSGAKQETQYF.

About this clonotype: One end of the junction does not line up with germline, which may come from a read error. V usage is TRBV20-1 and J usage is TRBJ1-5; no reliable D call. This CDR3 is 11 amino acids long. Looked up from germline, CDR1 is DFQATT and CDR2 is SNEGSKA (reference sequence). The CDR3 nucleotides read TGCAGTGCTAGGACCAGGCAGCCCCGGCATTTT. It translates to CSARTRQPRHF.

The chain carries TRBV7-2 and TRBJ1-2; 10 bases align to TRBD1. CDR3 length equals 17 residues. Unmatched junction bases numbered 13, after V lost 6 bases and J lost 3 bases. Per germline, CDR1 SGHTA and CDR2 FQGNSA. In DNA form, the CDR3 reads TGTGCCAGCAGTCACAATCCCGGGGACAGGGGACACTATGGCTACACCTTC. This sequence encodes CASSHNPGDRGHYGYTF. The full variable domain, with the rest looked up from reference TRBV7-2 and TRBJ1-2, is GAGVSQSPSNKVTEKGKDVELRCDPISGHTALYWYRQSLGQGLEFLIYFQGNSAPDKSGLPSDRFSAERTGGSVSTLTIQRTQQEDSAVYLCASSHNPGDRGHYGYTFGSGTRLTVV.

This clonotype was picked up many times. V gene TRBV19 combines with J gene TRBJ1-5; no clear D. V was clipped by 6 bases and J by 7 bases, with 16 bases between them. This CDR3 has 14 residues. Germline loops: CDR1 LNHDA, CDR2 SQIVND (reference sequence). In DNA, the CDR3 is TGTGCCAGTAGCGCGGACGGCCGCTTCCAGCCCCAGCATTTT. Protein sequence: CASSADGRFQPQHF.

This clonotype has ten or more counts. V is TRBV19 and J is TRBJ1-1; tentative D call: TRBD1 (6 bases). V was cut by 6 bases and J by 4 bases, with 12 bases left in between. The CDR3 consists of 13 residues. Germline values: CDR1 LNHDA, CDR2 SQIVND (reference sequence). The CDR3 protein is CASRSTGATEAFF. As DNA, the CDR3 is TGTGCCAGTAGGTCGACAGGCGCCACTGAAGCTTTCTTT.

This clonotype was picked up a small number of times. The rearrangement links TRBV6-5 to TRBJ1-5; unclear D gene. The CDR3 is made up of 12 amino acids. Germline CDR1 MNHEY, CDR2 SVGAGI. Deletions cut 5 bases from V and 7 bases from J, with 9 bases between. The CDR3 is CASSDGSQPQHF. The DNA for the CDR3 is TGTGCCAGCAGTGACGGGAGCCAGCCCCAGCATTTT.